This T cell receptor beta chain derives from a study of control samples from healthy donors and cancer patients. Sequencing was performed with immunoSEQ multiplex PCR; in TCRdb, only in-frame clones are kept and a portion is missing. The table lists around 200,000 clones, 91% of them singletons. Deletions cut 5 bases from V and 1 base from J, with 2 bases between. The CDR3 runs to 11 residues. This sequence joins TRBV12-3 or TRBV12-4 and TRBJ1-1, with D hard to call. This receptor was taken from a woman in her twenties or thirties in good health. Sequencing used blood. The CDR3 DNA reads TGTGCCAGCAGTAAGAACACTGAAGCTTTCTTT. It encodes CASSKNTEAFF.